This is a list of T cell receptor beta chains from one sample in a study of CD8 T cells in Susac syndrome. One entry per CDR3 protein, called by TCRdb with MiXCR from the immunoSEQ multiplex PCR reads. This table has around 190,000 distinct CDR3 sequences, approximately 93% appearing once. Input material: CD4+ T cells from PBMCs. These receptors originate from a human donor in good health. Each CDR3 is given with its conserved first and last residue. Fields, in order: V gene, CDR3 length, clone size, J gene, D gene, CDR3 DNA, CDR3 protein. A D gene is named only where the DNA matches it firmly. Rows may omit the clone size; those that give it use once, few, many or a size class.

TRBV24-1	14	NA	TRBJ2-6	TRBD1	TGTGCCGCTCGACAGGGTTCTGGGGCCAACGTCCTGACTTTC	CAARQGSGANVLTF
TRBV20-1	16	NA	TRBJ2-3	NA	TGCAGTGCTACCCCCCCGAGAGGGCGTAGCACAGATACGCAGTATTTT	CSATPPRGRSTDTQYF
TRBV28	15	NA	TRBJ1-2	NA	TGTGCCAGCTCCCTCGGGAGGGGAAAAGGCTATGGCTACACCTTC	CASSLGRGKGYGYTF
TRBV5-4	16	NA	TRBJ2-1	NA	TGTGCCAGCAGCTTGGAGACCTCGCGCTCCTACAATGAGCAGTTCTTC	CASSLETSRSYNEQFF
TRBV27	16	NA	TRBJ1-6	NA	TGTGCCAGCAGTTTAAACTTGCCCCAGCGGAATTCACCCCTCCACTTT	CASSLNLPQRNSPLHF
TRBV27	11	once	TRBJ2-1	NA	TGTGCCAGCGGACCCTACAATGAGCAGTTCTTC	CASGPYNEQFF
TRBV7-8	18	NA	TRBJ1-4	TRBD1	TGTGCCAGCAGCTTAAAACAGGGGGCGCAGAGAGCTAATGAAAAACTGTTTTTT	CASSLKQGAQRANEKLFF
TRBV7-2	14	NA	TRBJ2-5	NA	TGTGCCAGCAGCCCTCGGGACTACCAAGAGACCCAGTACTTC	CASSPRDYQETQYF
TRBV11-1	14	NA	TRBJ1-4	NA	TGTGCCAGCACCAATCCGGACCGCCGGGAAAAACTGTTTTTT	CASTNPDRREKLFF
TRBV10-3	14	NA	TRBJ1-5	NA	TGTGCCATCAGTGAGTCGGGGTCACATCAGCCCCAGCATTTT	CAISESGSHQPQHF
TRBV9	15	once	TRBJ1-3	NA	TGTGCCAGCAGCGCCGACGGGAACTCTGGAAACACCATATATTTT	CASSADGNSGNTIYF
TRBV19	14	NA	TRBJ2-1	TRBD2	TGTGCCAGTACCCCCGGGAAGCGGGGCCATGAGCAGTTCTTC	CASTPGKRGHEQFF
TRBV7-2	15	NA	TRBJ2-5	TRBD1	TGTGCCAGCAGCGTCGGGACAGGGGTGGGAGAGACCCAGTACTTC	CASSVGTGVGETQYF
TRBV18	16	NA	TRBJ2-6	NA	TGTGCCAGCTCATCCAATCAGGGACTTGGGGCCAACGTCCTGACTTTC	CASSSNQGLGANVLTF
TRBV6-2/TRBV6-3	16	NA	TRBJ1-6	TRBD1	TGTGCCAGCAGTTACTCTTCCGGGACAGGGCTTTCACCCCTCCACTTT	CASSYSSGTGLSPLHF
TRBV7-2	12	NA	TRBJ2-5	NA	TGTGCCAGCAGCTTAAGCGAAGAGACCCAGTACTTC	CASSLSEETQYF
TRBV14	13	NA	TRBJ2-7	NA	TGTGCCAGCAGCCCCCCGTCGGCCTACGAGCAGTACTTC	CASSPPSAYEQYF
TRBV20-1	13	NA	TRBJ1-2	TRBD1	TGCAGTGCTGGAGGACCGACAGGGACCGGCTACACCTTC	CSAGGPTGTGYTF
TRBV6-6	16	NA	TRBJ2-2	TRBD1	TGTGCCAGCAGTCTCGGGACAGGGGGGTACACCGGGGAGCTGTTTTTT	CASSLGTGGYTGELFF
TRBV2	14	NA	TRBJ1-1	NA	TGTGCCAGCAGTCTACAGAGCGACGGCACTGAAGCTTTCTTT	CASSLQSDGTEAFF
TRBV5-1	13	NA	TRBJ1-1	NA	TGCGCCAGCAGCGGCCACCAGAACACTGAAGCTTTCTTT	CASSGHQNTEAFF
TRBV6-2/TRBV6-3	17	NA	TRBJ2-3	TRBD2	TGTGCCAGCGAGGAGATAGCGGGGGCCTCACGAGGGGATACGCAGTATTTT	CASEEIAGASRGDTQYF
TRBV3-1	14	once	TRBJ2-3	TRBD2	TGTGCCAGCAGCCAACCAGCGGGGACTGATACGCAGTATTTT	CASSQPAGTDTQYF
TRBV5-1	17	NA	TRBJ1-1	NA	TGCGCCAGCAGCTTGGAAGGGACCCCGGGCAGGGACACTGAAGCTTTCTTT	CASSLEGTPGRDTEAFF
TRBV19	15	NA	TRBJ2-3	NA	TGTGCCAGTAGTATCGAGGGGATGAGCACAGATACGCAGTATTTT	CASSIEGMSTDTQYF
TRBV19	15	NA	TRBJ1-5	NA	TGTGCCAGTAGTATAAGCAGGGGTGGTTATCAGCCCCAGCATTTT	CASSISRGGYQPQHF
TRBV7-3	13	NA	TRBJ2-5	NA	TGTGCCAGCAGCCCAGGGATGCAAGAGACCCAGTACTTC	CASSPGMQETQYF
TRBV27	15	NA	TRBJ2-2	NA	TGTGCCAGCAAAAGACGGACGGCGAACACCGGGGAGCTGTTTTTT	CASKRRTANTGELFF
TRBV14	17	NA	TRBJ2-1	NA	TGTGCCAGCAGCCAAGCCTACACAGCCCAGGGAAGCAATGAGCAGTTCTTC	CASSQAYTAQGSNEQFF
TRBV7-9	18	NA	TRBJ2-1	TRBD2	TGTGCCAGCAGCTCCTACGGGACTAGTTGGTCCCAGGGGCATGAGCAGTTCTTC	CASSSYGTSWSQGHEQFF
TRBV24-1	13	NA	TRBJ2-5	NA	TGTGCCACCAGAGGGACCCTCAGAGAGACCCAGTACTTC	CATRGTLRETQYF
TRBV12-3/TRBV12-4	15	once	TRBJ2-4	NA	TGTGCCAGCAGTTTAAGTCTAGGGGCCAAAAACATTCAGTACTTC	CASSLSLGAKNIQYF
TRBV5-1	14	NA	TRBJ2-2	TRBD1	TGCGCCAGCAGCTCAACAGGGGCGGGCGGGGAGCTGTTTTTT	CASSSTGAGGELFF
TRBV10-3	14	NA	TRBJ2-3	NA	TGTGCCATCAGTGAAAGTCCGGGCACAGATACGCAGTATTTT	CAISESPGTDTQYF
TRBV19	15	NA	TRBJ1-6	TRBD1	TGTGCCAGTACCGATCAAGGGACAGGGGGTTCACCCCTCCACTTT	CASTDQGTGGSPLHF
TRBV3-1	13	NA	TRBJ1-2	NA	TGTGCCAGCAGCCGAGGGACAAGCTATGGCTACACCTTC	CASSRGTSYGYTF
TRBV6-6	15	NA	TRBJ1-6	TRBD1	TGTGCCAGCAGACCTACAGGGGATGGAGGTTCACCCCTCCACTTT	CASRPTGDGGSPLHF
TRBV7-3	13	NA	TRBJ2-3	NA	TGTGCCAGCAGCTTAACTTGGGGAGATACGCAGTATTTT	CASSLTWGDTQYF
TRBV6-5	16	NA	TRBJ2-5	NA	TGTGCCAGCAGTTACTCGAGGCCGCCACTGGGCGAGACCCAGTACTTC	CASSYSRPPLGETQYF
TRBV12-3/TRBV12-4	13	NA	TRBJ2-7	NA	TGTGCCAGCATAGGCAGGAGCTCCTACGAGCAGTACTTC	CASIGRSSYEQYF
TRBV29-1	13	NA	TRBJ1-2	NA	TGCAGCGTTCTACCATTCGCGGGCTATGGCTACACCTTC	CSVLPFAGYGYTF
TRBV18	16	NA	TRBJ1-6	TRBD1	TGTGCCAGCTCACCGATTCCGGGACAGGGAAATTCACCCCTCCACTTT	CASSPIPGQGNSPLHF
TRBV28	15	NA	TRBJ2-4	TRBD1	TGTGCCAGCTTTACAGGGGGGATAGCTAGCGACATTCAGTACTTC	CASFTGGIASDIQYF
TRBV5-6	13	once	TRBJ1-2	NA	TGTGCCAGCAGGCAACTGGGAAGTGGGGGCTACACCTTC	CASRQLGSGGYTF
TRBV7-2	17	NA	TRBJ2-1	NA	TGTGCCAGCAGCTTAGCATCTTGGCCCAGAAGAAACAATGAGCAGTTCTTC	CASSLASWPRRNNEQFF
TRBV29-1	14	NA	TRBJ2-1	NA	TGCAGCGCATTGGGGATGGGGACCTACAATGAGCAGTTCTTC	CSALGMGTYNEQFF
TRBV9	15	NA	TRBJ2-7	TRBD2	TGTGCCAGCAGCTTGGGAGGGACCAGCTCCTACGAGCAGTACTTC	CASSLGGTSSYEQYF
TRBV15	14	NA	TRBJ1-4	NA	TGTGCCACCAGCAGCAGGGCAACTAATGAAAAACTGTTTTTT	CATSSRATNEKLFF
TRBV7-2	13	NA	TRBJ2-4	NA	TGTGCCAGCAGGTCCCAACAGGGCAACATTCAGTACTTC	CASRSQQGNIQYF
TRBV5-6	11	NA	TRBJ2-3	NA	TGTGCCAGCAGCTGGGGGGATACGCAGTATTTT	CASSWGDTQYF
TRBV5-6	13	NA	TRBJ2-7	NA	TGTGCCAGCAGCTTGCTAGGGGAGAGAGAGCAGTACTTC	CASSLLGEREQYF
TRBV20-1	14	once	TRBJ1-2	TRBD1	TGCAGTGCTTCTTTAGCGGGACAGGGTACTGGCTACACCTTC	CSASLAGQGTGYTF
TRBV7-9	13	NA	TRBJ2-5	NA	TGTGCCAGCAGCTGGCGGGGCCAAGAGACCCAGTACTTC	CASSWRGQETQYF
TRBV10-2	15	once	TRBJ1-1	NA	TGCGCCACAGGTCCCCCCAGGGAAATCTCGACTGAAGCTTTCTTT	CATGPPREISTEAFF
TRBV5-1	15	NA	TRBJ2-3	NA	TGCGCCAGCAGTCTCGACCGCCCCCCCACAGATACGCAGTATTTT	CASSLDRPPTDTQYF